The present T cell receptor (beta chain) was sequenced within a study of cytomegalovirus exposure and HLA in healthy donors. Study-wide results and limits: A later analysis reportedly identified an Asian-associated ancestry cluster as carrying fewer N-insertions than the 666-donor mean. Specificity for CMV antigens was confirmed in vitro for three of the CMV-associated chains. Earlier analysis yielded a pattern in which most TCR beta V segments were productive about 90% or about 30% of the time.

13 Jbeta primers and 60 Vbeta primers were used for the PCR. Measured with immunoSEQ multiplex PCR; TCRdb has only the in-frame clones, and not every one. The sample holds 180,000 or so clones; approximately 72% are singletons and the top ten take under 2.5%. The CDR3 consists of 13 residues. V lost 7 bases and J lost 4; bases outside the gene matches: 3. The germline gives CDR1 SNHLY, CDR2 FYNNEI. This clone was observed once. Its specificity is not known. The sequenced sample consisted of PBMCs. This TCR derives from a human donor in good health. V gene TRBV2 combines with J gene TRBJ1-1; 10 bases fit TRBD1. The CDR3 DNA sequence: TGTGCCAGCACTCGGACAGGGGGCACTGAAGCTTTCTTT. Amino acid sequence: CASTRTGGTEAFF.